This entry concerns a single TCR beta chain. What it recognizes is unknown. Treatment indicated: roughly 10-day PBMC culture with coronavirus spike peptide pools or control peptides (ViraFEST assay). After expanding antigen-specific T cells with peptide pools, ViraFEST sequenced their TCRs. IL-2 (roughly 10 IU/ml) and peptide pools (about 10 ug/ml) were added to cultures of around 2.1 million PBMCs per well. This sample was included in a study of vaccination and CD4 T cells after COVID-19. Sequenced with the Oncomine TCR Beta short-read assay was DNA taken from cultured CD4+ T cells. MiXCR was run by TCRdb on the PCR reads, yielding one entry per CDR3 protein. The data show 15,000 to 20,000 distinct CDR3 sequences, with more than 55% seen just once and approximately 7% held by the top ten. The receptor was isolated from a human donor who had recovered from COVID-19. Sequenced here: CD4+ T cells from blood, cultured in vitro, sampled before SARS-CoV-2 vaccination.

The CDR3 loop reads CASSLGQALNQPQHF. CDR3 sequence (DNA): TGTGCCAGCAGCCTCGGACAGGCTCTAAATCAGCCCCAGCATTTT. V is TRBV7-8 and J is TRBJ1-5; 7 bases are a match to TRBD1. The trim removed 5 bases at V and 4 bases at J, leaving 8 bases unmatched. Germline values: CDR1 SGHVS, CDR2 FQNEAQ. This CDR3 is 15 amino acids long.